These 13 T cell receptor beta chains came from one sample sequenced in a study of T-cell reconstitution after alpha-beta-depleted transplantation in children. Preparing the TCRbeta library involved the use of unique molecular identifiers. TCRdb reprocessed the PCR reads via MiXCR and lists one record per CDR3 protein. The profile covers around 370,000 distinct CDR3 sequences, with 10% appearing a single time and around 2.4% taken by the ten largest. This material consisted of PBMCs from the stem cell graft donor, taken from the stem cell graft. The receptor source for this set is a human donor who donated a stem cell graft to a child with acute lymphoblastic leukemia.

This clonotype occurred many times. V usage is TRBV4-1 and J usage is TRBJ2-7; TRBD1 matches 9 bases. This CDR3 has 15 amino acids. Germline values: CDR1 MGHRA, CDR2 YSYEKL. V trimming: 1 base; J trimming: 5 bases; junction bases outside the gene matches: 6. The CDR3 reads CASSQVGTGRDEQYF. DNA of the CDR3: TGCGCCAGCAGCCAAGTCGGGACAGGGAGAGACGAGCAGTACTTC.

The rearrangement joins TRBV5-8 to TRBJ2-7; D unclear. Germline CDR1 reads SGHTS; CDR2 reads YDEGEE. The germline V and J ends were trimmed by 3 bases and 0 bases, with 10 bases remaining between them. This CDR3 region has 14 residues. Written as DNA, the CDR3 is TGTGCCAGCAGCTACCTACAGAGCTCCTACGAGCAGTACTTC. Protein sequence: CASSYLQSSYEQYF.

This clonotype was counted ten times or more. The V and J genes are TRBV5-1 and TRBJ2-5, with TRBD1 identical over 7 bases. V shed 3 bases and J 3 bases; nucleotides not matched to a gene: 5. Germline V gene data show CDR1 as SGHRS and CDR2 as YFSETQ. This CDR3 has 14 amino acids. The CDR3 DNA sequence: TGCGCCAGCAGCTCAATTGGGACAGAAGAGACCCAGTACTTC. Residues: CASSSIGTEETQYF.

This clonotype was seen a handful of times. The chain joins TRBV5-1 to TRBJ2-5; D gene unclear. Trimming took 6 bases from V and 2 from J, leaving 17 bases between them. The germline V gene has CDR1 SGHRS and CDR2 YFSETQ. This CDR3 has 15 amino acids. This chain's CDR3 is CASTPGFTLQETQYF. CDR3 DNA sequence: TGCGCCAGCACTCCCGGGTTCACCCTACAAGAGACCCAGTACTTC.

A few counts support this clonotype. The CDR3 DNA reads as TGCGCCAGCAGCAACCTACAGGGGGCTCGAGGCTACACCTTC. Translation: CASSNLQGARGYTF. The rearrangement uses TRBV4-3 and TRBJ1-2; the match to TRBD1 covers 9 bases. Germline CDR1 and CDR2: LGHNA and YSLEER. This CDR3 contains 14 residues. The V segment lost 5 bases and the J segment 8 bases; nucleotides outside the gene matches: 9.

This clonotype was observed a handful of times. The J gene is TRBJ2-3, the V gene TRBV6-1; either TRBD1 or TRBD2 may fit D (6 bases each). CDR1 is MNHNS, CDR2 SASEGT, per germline. The germline V and J ends were trimmed by 6 bases and 3 bases, with 10 bases remaining between them. The CDR3 consists of 13 residues. This chain's CDR3 is CASRGAGTDTQYF. In DNA, the CDR3 is TGTGCCAGCAGGGGGGCGGGGACAGATACGCAGTATTTT.

The genes are TRBV18 and TRBJ1-1; possible D gene TRBD1, 5 bases. The CDR3 contains 14 residues. Per germline, CDR1 KGHSH and CDR2 LQKENI. Trimming took 6 bases from V and 7 from J, leaving 18 bases between them. The CDR3: CASSRDEVVFEAFF. CDR3 DNA sequence: TGTGCCAGCTCTCGGGACGAGGTCGTATTTGAAGCTTTCTTT.

This clonotype was observed a few times. The J gene is TRBJ2-6, the V gene TRBV12-3 or TRBV12-4; TRBD1 is a possible D gene (6 bases). Between the trimmed V and J ends, which lost 8 bases and 0 bases, there was a span of 17 bases. The CDR3 has 17 amino acids. DNA of the CDR3: TGTGCCAGCTCGAAGGGGGACATAGTCTCTGGGGCCAACGTCCTGACTTTC. It is translated as CASSKGDIVSGANVLTF.

The V call is TRBV6-5, the J call TRBJ2-1; D possibly corresponds to TRBD1 (5 bases). V was pared by 5 bases and J by 13 bases, with 12 bases between. This CDR3 comprises 11 residues. Germline-derived CDR1 and CDR2 are MNHEY and SVGAGI. CDR3 DNA: TGTGCCAGCAGTGGCAGGGCGGTTCAGTTCTTC. Protein sequence: CASSGRAVQFF.

CDR3 loop: CASSPATSGEQFF. In DNA, the CDR3 is TGTGCCAGCAGCCCCGCGACTAGTGGCGAGCAGTTCTTC. This chain uses TRBV7-9 with TRBJ2-1, with D maybe TRBD2 (6 bases). This CDR3 region has 13 residues. V lost 5 bases and J lost 10, with 15 bases in between. In germline, CDR1 is SEHNR, CDR2 FQNEAQ (reference sequence).

The gene calls are TRBV7-2 and TRBJ2-2; TRBD2 matches 8 bases. The CDR3 extends over 18 amino acids. Germline V gene lookup returns CDR1 SGHTA and CDR2 FQGNSA. V lost 5 bases to trimming and J lost 3 bases; unmatched junction nucleotides: 14. The CDR3 sequence is CASSPSRLASGHTGELFF. DNA of the CDR3: TGTGCCAGCAGCCCTAGTCGTTTGGCTAGCGGGCACACCGGGGAGCTGTTTTTT.

The V call is TRBV18, the J call TRBJ2-1; a weak D match, TRBD2 (6 bases). The CDR3 covers 14 residues. V dropped 8 bases and J dropped 7 bases, with 18 bases sitting between them. Germline V gene data show CDR1 as KGHSH and CDR2 as LQKENI. CDR3 coding DNA: TGTGCCAGCCTGGGGAGCGGGCCATCGAATGAGCAGTTCTTC. It yields the protein CASLGSGPSNEQFF.

V usage is TRBV28 and J usage is TRBJ1-1; D unresolved. Germline loops: CDR1 MDHEN, CDR2 SYDVKM. The CDR3 has 13 residues. V shed 3 bases and J shed 4 bases, with 9 bases lying between them. CDR3 sequence: CASSLYRSTEAFF. The CDR3 nucleotides read TGTGCCAGCAGTTTGTACAGAAGCACTGAAGCTTTCTTT.